This TCR beta chain was sequenced for a study of cytomegalovirus exposure and HLA in healthy donors. Regarding the study as a whole: A link between a missense DCLRE1C variant and TCR beta V- and J-gene trimming emerged from a later analysis. Reported performance of the classifier showed diagnosis of cytomegalovirus status with high specificity and sensitivity.

V was pared by 2 bases and J by 4 bases, with 15 bases between. The germline CDR1 and CDR2 sequences are MNHEY and SVGAGI. This CDR3 comprises 15 residues. For this clone: Its antigen is not identified.

The PCR made use of 60 Vbeta and 13 Jbeta primers. The data were produced by immunoSEQ multiplex PCR, yet TCRdb's version contains in-frame clones alone and is incomplete. The repertoire table contains roughly 34,000 clones. The chain joins TRBV6-5 to TRBJ2-7, with D possibly matching TRBD2 (7 bases). The sample taken for sequencing was PBMCs. The receptor comes from a man in his forties or fifties in good health and CMV-seronegative. The chain's CDR3 is CASSYLPGGAYEQYF. As DNA, the CDR3 is TGTGCCAGCAGTTACCTTCCTGGGGGGGCATACGAGCAGTACTTC.